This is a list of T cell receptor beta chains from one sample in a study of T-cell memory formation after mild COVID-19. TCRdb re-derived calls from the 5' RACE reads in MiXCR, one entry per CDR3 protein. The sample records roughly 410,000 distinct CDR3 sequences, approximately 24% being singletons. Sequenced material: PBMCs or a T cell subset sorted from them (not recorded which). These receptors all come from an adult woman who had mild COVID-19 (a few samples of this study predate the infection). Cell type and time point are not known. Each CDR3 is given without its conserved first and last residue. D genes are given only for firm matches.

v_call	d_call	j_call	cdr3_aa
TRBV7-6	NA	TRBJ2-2	ASSLTGELF
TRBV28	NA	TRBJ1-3	AAVRSGADFNTIY
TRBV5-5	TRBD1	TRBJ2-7	ASSRRTGESSYEQY
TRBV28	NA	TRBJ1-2	ASSLSPFGTFYGYT
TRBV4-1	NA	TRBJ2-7	ASSFVGRVLEQY
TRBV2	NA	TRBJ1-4	ASSGPYGEKLF
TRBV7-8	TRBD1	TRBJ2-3	ASSRWDRSKETDTQY
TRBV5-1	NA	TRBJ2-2	ASSLASGYGSTGELF
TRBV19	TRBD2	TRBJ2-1	ASSAGSGSYEQF
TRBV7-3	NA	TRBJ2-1	ASSLGPLQMNEQF
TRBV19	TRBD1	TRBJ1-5	ASRSTGQGNEPQH
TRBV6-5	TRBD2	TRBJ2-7	ASRLRTSGGRDYEQY
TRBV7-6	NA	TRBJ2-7	ASSLGGYVNEQY
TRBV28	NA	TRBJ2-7	ASRSGTFTYEQY
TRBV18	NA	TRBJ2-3	ASSVRLVADTQY
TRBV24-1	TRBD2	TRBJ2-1	ATSDQTSGTYNEQF
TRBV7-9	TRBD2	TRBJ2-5	ASSLVHGGMETQY
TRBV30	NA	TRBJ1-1	AWSVVLNTEAF
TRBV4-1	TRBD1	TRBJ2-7	ASSWPGQGAQY
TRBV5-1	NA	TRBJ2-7	ASSVASEQY
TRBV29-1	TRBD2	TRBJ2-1	SVGVAGGLNEQF
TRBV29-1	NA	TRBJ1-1	SVEERVLADTEAF
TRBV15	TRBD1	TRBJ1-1	ATSTPGTGYTEAF
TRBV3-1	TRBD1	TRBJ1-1	ASSQDNRGTEAF
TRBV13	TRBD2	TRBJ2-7	ASTLSGRAYEQY
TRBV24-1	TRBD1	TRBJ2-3	ATSDPGQGWRTDTQY
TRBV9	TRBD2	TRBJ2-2	ASSATGLAGHGELF
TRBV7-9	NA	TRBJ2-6	ASSSRRGRSGANVLT
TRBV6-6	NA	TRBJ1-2	ASSYQVDYGYT
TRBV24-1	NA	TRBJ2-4	ATSDTGVIGDIQY
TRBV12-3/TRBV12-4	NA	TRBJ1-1	ASSPPKNPPLAEAF
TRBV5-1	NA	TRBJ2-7	ASSFGDSNRGGVAYEQY
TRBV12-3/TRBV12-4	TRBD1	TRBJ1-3	ASIINRGLGNTIY
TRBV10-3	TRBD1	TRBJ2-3	AISNRTGGSTDTQY
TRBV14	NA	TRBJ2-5	ASSQVLWETQY
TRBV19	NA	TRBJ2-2	ASTVQGVGELF
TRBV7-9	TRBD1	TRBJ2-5	ASSLEDRSEE
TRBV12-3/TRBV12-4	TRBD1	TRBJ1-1	ASSLNRLGTGGMNTEAF
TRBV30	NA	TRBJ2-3	AWSFIADTQY
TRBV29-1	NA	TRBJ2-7	SVEDDRYEQY
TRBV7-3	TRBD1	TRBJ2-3	ASSPKGATDTQY
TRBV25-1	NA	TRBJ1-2	ASSEKGVSNYGYT
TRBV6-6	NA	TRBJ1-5	ASITGGGAGQPQH
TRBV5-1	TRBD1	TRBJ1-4	ASSLAPGQGSANEKLF
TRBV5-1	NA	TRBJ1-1	ASSLSPGAEAF
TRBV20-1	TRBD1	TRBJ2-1	SAKITGAKGPTEQF
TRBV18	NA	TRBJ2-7	ASSTGQRDEQY
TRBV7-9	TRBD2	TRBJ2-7	ASSFQLAGEEQY
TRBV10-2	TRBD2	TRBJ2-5	ASSELAGQETQY
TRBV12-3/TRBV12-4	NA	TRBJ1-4	ASSRGVEKLF
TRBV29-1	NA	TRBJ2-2	SVGGYGERTGELF
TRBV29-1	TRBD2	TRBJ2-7	SAETSGSFDEQY
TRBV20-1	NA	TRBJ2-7	SARGGPPPHEQY